This record covers a single TCR beta chain. Its specific antigen is unknown. No quality values exist for individual bases; no much larger clone is one base distant. The library came from the immunoSEQ multiplex PCR assay. TCRdb holds this immuneACCESS table with in-frame rearrangements only. Some clones are missing; in checked studies, unresolved V genes explain under half, and the rest has no known cause. In all, the sample holds about 660,000 clones, and 70% to 90% of those were seen once. The ten top clones hold about 0.01% of the sample. The V end loses 5 bases and the J end loses 7 bases, and a stretch of 18 bases separates them. Reading from cysteine to phenylalanine, the CDR3 counts 15 amino acids. Only CDR3 DNA remains: 45 bases, in frame from the first base. The germline V gene encodes CDR1 SGHAT and CDR2 FQNNGV. The data stem from a study of shared T cell receptors in the human thymus (dated by TCRdb to about 2021). General notes on the study: The study examined how self-reactive, shared T-cell receptor alpha chains are generated in the human thymus.

Separately, the same data were catalogued under a study of human thymus T cells. Looking at the second paper: Immunologically healthy infants undergoing open corrective cardiac surgery for congenital heart defects in Finland were used as donors. Thymus tissue was obtained as surgical resects removed during corrective cardiac surgery. Both the thymic and the peripheral blood repertoires appeared to show biased V and J gene segment usage. The related research found that thymic TCR repertoires overlapped highly between unrelated individuals. TCR alpha and beta repertoires from roughly eight infant thymus samples and four related peripheral blood samples were characterized in the study. The infant donors were roughly 6 to 250 days old, and the cohort included several males and two females. Thymocytes were released mechanically from tissue and stored at -70 °C as pellets of roughly 9.5-32 million cells. A QIAsymphony instrument was used to extract genomic DNA from frozen cell pellets. The immunoSEQ multiplex PCR assay was used to amplify the TCRB and TCRAD loci from a standardized quantity of quality-controlled genomic DNA. Amplicons spanned the V(D)J region at a length sufficient to cover the CDR3 and identify V and J genes. Through the commercial immunoSEQ service, the amplicons were sequenced on an Illumina platform. Primer bias and sequencing errors were corrected as previously described, and TCRAD and TCRB were defined on the basis of the IMGT database. Analysis of the repertoires was done with immunoSEQ Analyzer 3.0 and VDJTools and included basic statistics, V/J segment usage, diversity estimates, rarefaction and pairwise overlap. To estimate diversity, the Chao1, ChaoE, Efron-Thisted, Shannon and inverse Simpson indices were applied, and diversity was also estimated on datasets down-sampled to the smallest sample. Repertoire overlap was assessed by strict matching of CDR3 nucleotide sequence, V gene and J gene, and clustering was done by Jaccard-based multidimensional scaling. On average, thymus samples yielded roughly 800,000 unique TCRB clonotypes, whereas blood samples yielded roughly 81,000.

The specimen sequenced was thymocytes. This sequence was found in a boy under two years old with a congenital heart defect. Donor details come from another sample of the same person, matched by shared clones. Recombination linked TRBV11-2 to TRBJ2-1, and the D gene may be TRBD2, 6 bases matching. The CDR3 loop reads CASSPGGWRGNEQFF. The nucleotides read TGTGCCAGCAGCCCCGGGGGATGGCGAGGGAATGAGCAGTTCTTC.